What follows is one T cell receptor beta chain and its context. Clones were sequenced by immunoSEQ multiplex PCR, and TCRdb holds only the in-frame ones, with some missing. The sample includes about 150,000 clones, about four fifths of them seen just once. This sample stems from a study of blood T cell repertoires in COVID-19. As for the study in general: Samples representing acute and convalescent COVID-19 were sourced from the United States, Italy and Spain. Sources were T cells, B-cell-depleted T cells, or PBMCs; the material itself was cDNA or gDNA.

Germline-derived CDR1 and CDR2 are MNHEY and SVGAGI. The ends lost 2 bases at V and 5 bases at J; junction bases unmatched: 4. The CDR3 has 14 amino acids. This receptor was identified in a woman aged 60-75 years with acute or convalescent COVID-19. The rearrangement joins TRBV6-5 to TRBJ2-7, with TRBD1 matching over 9 bases. Sequenced sample: peripheral blood. The chain's CDR3 is CASSYPGQGHEQYV. CDR3 sequence (DNA): TGTGCCAGCAGTTACCCGGGACAGGGCCACGAGCAGTACGTC.